The sequence of this T cell receptor beta chain was determined in a study of T cell repertoires in cytomegalovirus infection. Study in general: Public TCR beta signatures provided an indication of both CMV infection and a matching HLA type. General study results and limits: Dominant in the ex vivo response were TCR beta clonotypes restricted by HLA-C and specific for CMV.

TCRdb used MiXCR to reprocess the reads, holding one entry per CDR3 protein. This table holds roughly 150,000 distinct CDR3 sequences, about 20% found once. Germline values: CDR1 SEHNR, CDR2 FQNEAQ (reference sequence). The V end was cut by 4 bases, the J end by 5 bases, with 21 bases between. The CDR3 has 16 amino acids. This clonotype was picked up a small number of times. What it recognizes is unknown. This TCR was sampled from a human donor in good health (CMV status not recorded). Some clones in this sample may be carry-over from other donors' samples. The sequencing input was PBMCs. J is TRBJ2-7 and V is TRBV7-9; D may be TRBD1 (6 bases). This CDR3 is CASSSNLDSTVHEQYF. The CDR3 bases are TGTGCCAGCAGCTCAAACCTGGACAGTACGGTTCACGAGCAGTACTTC.